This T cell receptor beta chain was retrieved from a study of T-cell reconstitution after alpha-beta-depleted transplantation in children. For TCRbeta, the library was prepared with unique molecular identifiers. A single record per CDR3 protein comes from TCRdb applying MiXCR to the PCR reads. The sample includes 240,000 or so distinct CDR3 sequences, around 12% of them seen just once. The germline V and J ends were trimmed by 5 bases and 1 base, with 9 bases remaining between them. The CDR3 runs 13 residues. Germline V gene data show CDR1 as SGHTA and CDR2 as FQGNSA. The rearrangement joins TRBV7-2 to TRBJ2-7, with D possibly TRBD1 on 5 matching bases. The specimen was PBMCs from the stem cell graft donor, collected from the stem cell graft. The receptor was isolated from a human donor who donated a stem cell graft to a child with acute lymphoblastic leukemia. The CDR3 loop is CASSHAGSYEQYF. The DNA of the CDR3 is TGTGCCAGCAGCCACGCAGGGTCCTACGAGCAGTACTTC.